This T cell receptor (beta chain) comes out of a study of blood T cell repertoires in COVID-19. Study summary: The origin of the acute and convalescent COVID-19 samples was the United States, Italy and Spain. PBMCs, B-cell-depleted T cells, or T cells provided the cDNA or gDNA that made up the material.

Per germline, CDR1 MNHNS and CDR2 SASEGT. Trimming took 0 bases from V and 5 from J, leaving 10 bases between them. The CDR3 contains 14 residues. The authors' processing: Amplified reference gene primers provided the basis for estimating nucleated cell counts. Produced via immunoSEQ multiplex PCR; TCRdb's table is partial and in-frame only. D and trimming were read from the DNA, whereas the V and J calls and clone size are those reported in that table. Among 65,000 to 70,000 clones listed, around 87% were seen once. This sequence originates from a man aged 45 to 65 with active COVID-19. The sample consisted of peripheral blood. The chain couples TRBV6-1 to TRBJ2-5; possible D gene TRBD1, 6 bases. DNA of the CDR3: TGTGCCAGCAGTGAAGCTACAGGGTCGGAGACCCAGTACTTC. It specifies CASSEATGSETQYF.